Presented here are 18 T cell receptor beta chains from one specimen sequenced in a study of blood T cell repertoires in COVID-19. The protocol was immunoSEQ multiplex PCR, while the TCRdb copy is restricted to in-frame clones and leaves out a portion. This table has a few hundred thousand clones, 75% to 90% appearing once. The source material was PBMCs or T cells enriched from blood (not recorded which). The receptors were gathered from a young man who had recovered from COVID-19.

This clone was observed a single time. The genes are TRBV7-6 and TRBJ1-1; D remains unclear. The CDR3 is 16 amino acids. V was cut by 0 bases and J by 1 base, with 12 bases left in between. CDR1 SGHVS and CDR2 FNYEAQ come from the germline V gene. CDR3 region: CASSLATRGSNTEAFF. The CDR3 coding sequence is TGTGCCAGCAGCTTAGCGACTCGCGGGTCGAACACTGAAGCTTTCTTT. The whole variable domain, remainder taken from reference TRBV7-6 and TRBJ1-1, is GAGVSQSPRYKVTKRGQDVALRCDPISGHVSLYWYRQALGQGPEFLTYFNYEAQQDKSGLPNDRFSAERPEGSISTLTIQRTEQRDSAMYRCASSLATRGSNTEAFFGQGTRLTVV.

CDR3: CASSESNEQFF. DNA of the CDR3: TGTGCCAGCAGTGAGTCTAATGAGCAGTTCTTC. The J gene is TRBJ2-1, the V gene TRBV6-1; D remains unclear. Germline CDR1 MNHNS, CDR2 SASEGT. Trimming removed 3 bases from V and 7 bases from J, with 4 bases in between. This CDR3 is built from 11 residues.

This clone showed up just once. This chain joins TRBV7-9 and TRBJ2-2; tentatively, D is TRBD1 (5 bases). The CDR3 is made up of 15 amino acids. Germline-derived CDR1 and CDR2 are SEHNR and FQNEAQ (reference sequence). The V and J ends lost 1 base and 3 bases respectively, with 9 bases between them. CDR3 amino acids: CASSLGGHYTGELFF. In DNA form, the CDR3 reads TGTGCCAGCAGCTTAGGCGGACACTACACCGGGGAGCTGTTTTTT.

J is TRBJ1-5 and V is TRBV2; 9 bases are shared with TRBD1. The CDR3 loop spans 16 amino acids. Per germline, CDR1 SNHLY and CDR2 FYNNEI. V lost 6 bases and J lost 1; bases outside the gene matches: 7. CDR3 bases: TGTGCCAGCAGGTCGGACAGGGGTCGCAGCAATCAGCCCCAGCATTTT. Translation gives CASRSDRGRSNQPQHF.

In this sample, this clone turned up once. CDR3 in amino acids: CATSRVGGGTDTQYF. In DNA, the CDR3 is TGTGCCACCAGCAGAGTAGGGGGAGGCACAGATACGCAGTATTTT. The chain has TRBV15 and TRBJ2-3, with D tentatively TRBD1 (6 bases). The V gene's germline CDR1 is LNHNV and CDR2 YYDKDF (reference sequence). V was trimmed by 1 base and J by 1 base, leaving 9 bases between them. CDR3 length: 15 residues.

The chain uses TRBV4-2 and TRBJ1-5; tentatively, D is TRBD1 (5 bases). V shed 0 bases and J shed 1 base, with 16 bases lying between them. Germline V CDR1 and CDR2: LGHNA, YNFKEQ. The CDR3 contains 18 residues. CDR3 in DNA: TGTGCCAGCAGCCAAGAGGGGCAGGGAGGTTACAGCAATCAGCCCCAGCATTTT. This encodes CASSQEGQGGYSNQPQHF.

J is TRBJ1-2 and V is TRBV18, with 11 bases that match TRBD1. Germline V gene data show CDR1 as KGHSH and CDR2 as LQKENI. There are 16 residues in the CDR3. V gave up 6 bases and J gave up 0 bases; unmatched junction bases: 6. CDR3 nucleotides: TGTGCCAGCTCCAGGGACAGGGGGACCTCTAACTATGGCTACACCTTC. This translates into CASSRDRGTSNYGYTF.

This clone has more than one count but fewer than ten. The gene calls are TRBV2 and TRBJ2-7; no reliable D call. Looked up from germline, CDR1 is SNHLY and CDR2 is FYNNEI. The CDR3 length is 12 residues. V lost 6 bases and J lost 4, with 10 bases in between. Written as DNA, the CDR3 is TGTGCCAGCAGCCTATCAGGATACGAGCAGTACTTC. Translating gives CASSLSGYEQYF.

The V call is TRBV5-1, the J call TRBJ2-1, with 8 bases that match TRBD2. With V trimmed by 0 bases and J by 8 bases, 7 bases remained unmatched. Germline V gene sequence: CDR1 SGHRS, CDR2 YFSETQ. The CDR3 covers 15 residues. The CDR3 DNA sequence: TGCGCCAGCAGCTTGGACCCCGGGGGGGCGTATGAGCAGTTCTTC. It yields the protein CASSLDPGGAYEQFF.

This rearrangement joins TRBV4-2 to TRBJ2-7, with TRBD2 matching 10 bases. V lost 4 bases, J lost 5 bases, and 2 bases stayed unmatched. The V gene's germline CDR1 is LGHNA and CDR2 YNFKEQ. The CDR3 sequence is 13 residues long. In DNA, the CDR3 is TGTGCCAGCAGCCGAGGGACTAGCGACGAGCAGTACTTC. Protein: CASSRGTSDEQYF.

The J gene is TRBJ1-2, the V gene TRBV7-2, with TRBD1 matching 11 bases. The CDR3 spans 14 residues. V shed 3 bases and J 8 bases; nucleotides not matched to a gene: 5. Germline V gives CDR1 SGHTA, CDR2 FQGNSA. CDR3 bases: TGTGCCAGCAGCTTCGGACAGGGGGCTGGGGGCTACACCTTC. Translating it yields CASSFGQGAGGYTF.

V and J are TRBV5-4 and TRBJ2-6; D gene unclear. CDR1 and CDR2 from the germline V gene are SGHNT and YYREEE (reference sequence). V was trimmed by 6 bases and J by 4 bases, leaving 17 bases between them. The CDR3 consists of 16 residues. CDR3 coding DNA: TGTGCCAGCACTCTGAGGAAGGTCTCCGGGGCCAACGTCCTGACTTTC. Amino acid sequence: CASTLRKVSGANVLTF.

J is TRBJ2-5 and V is TRBV13; 7 bases map to TRBD2. The CDR3 totals 14 residues. V shed 5 bases, J shed 1 base, and the junction held 4 bases outside the gene matches. CDR1 is PRHDT, CDR2 FYEKMQ, per germline (reference sequence). The CDR3 region has the DNA TGTGCCAGCAGCATCCCGGGGGGCCAAGAGACCCAGTACTTC. This gives the protein CASSIPGGQETQYF.

The gene calls are TRBV7-9 and TRBJ1-2, with TRBD1 identical over 8 bases. The germline V gene has CDR1 SEHNR and CDR2 FQNEAQ (reference sequence). Germline trimming cut 5 bases from V and 8 bases from J; bases unmatched to any gene: 16. CDR3 length equals 16 residues. The CDR3 DNA follows: TGTGCCAGCAGCCTAGGGCAAAGGACAGGGAGGGACGGCTACACCTTC. It yields the protein CASSLGQRTGRDGYTF. The full variable domain, with the rest looked up from reference TRBV7-9 and TRBJ1-2, is DTGVSQNPRHKITKRGQNVTFRCDPISEHNRLYWYRQTLGQGPEFLTYFQNEAQLEKSRLLSDRFSAERPKGSFSTLEIQRTEQGDSAMYLCASSLGQRTGRDGYTFGSGTRLTVV.

This chain links TRBV19 with TRBJ2-2, with 7 bases that match TRBD1. V shed 6 bases, J shed 1 base, and the junction held 2 bases outside the gene matches. Germline V CDR1 and CDR2: LNHDA, SQIVND (reference sequence). CDR3 length: 14 residues. DNA for the CDR3: TGTGCCAGTAGGTGGACAGGGAACACCGGGGAGCTGTTTTTT. It specifies CASRWTGNTGELFF.

The chain couples TRBV7-9 to TRBJ1-6, with 7 bases fitting TRBD1. Per germline, CDR1 SEHNR and CDR2 FQNEAQ (reference sequence). Trimming removed 4 bases from V and 6 bases from J; junction bases left unmatched: 6. There are 15 residues in the CDR3. CDR3 DNA sequence: TGTGCCAGCAGCTCCCGACAGGGCGGTAATTCACCCCTCCACTTT. Translation gives CASSSRQGGNSPLHF. Together with reference TRBV7-9 and TRBJ1-6, the CDR3 gives the full variable domain: DTGVSQNPRHKITKRGQNVTFRCDPISEHNRLYWYRQTLGQGPEFLTYFQNEAQLEKSRLLSDRFSAERPKGSFSTLEIQRTEQGDSAMYLCASSSRQGGNSPLHFGNGTRLTVT.

The chain joins TRBV11-3 to TRBJ2-1, with 8 bases fitting TRBD2. The junction had 0 bases not matched to a gene; V was cut back by 0 bases and J by 8 bases. The CDR3 covers 13 residues. CDR1 and CDR2 from the germline V gene are SGHNT and YENEEA. The CDR3 nucleotides are TGTGCCAGCAGCTTAGAACTAGCGGATGAGCAGTTCTTC. It specifies CASSLELADEQFF.

The CDR3, as DNA: TGTGCCAGCGCGCAAGAGGGGGCTAGGTCCTACGAGCAGTACTTC. Translation gives CASAQEGARSYEQYF. This sequence joins TRBV28 and TRBJ2-7, with TRBD1 matching 7 bases. The V gene end was trimmed by 8 bases and the J gene end by 1 base; junction bases not matched to a gene: 11. Germline CDR1 is MDHEN and CDR2 is SYDVKM. The CDR3 contains 15 residues.